A selection of T cell receptor beta chains follows, all from one sample in a study of immune characterization of retroperitoneal liposarcoma. TCRdb analysed the PCR reads with MiXCR anew, one entry per CDR3 protein. Of around 13,000 distinct CDR3 sequences in the sample, approximately 50% were seen once. The sequencing input was tumor tissue. These receptors all stem from a female donor with retroperitoneal liposarcoma. Both conserved end residues are part of each CDR3. A D gene is named only where the DNA matches it firmly. Size is stated for part of the rows, as once, few or many counts, or as a class when the clone is expanded.

cdr3_aa	cdr3_nt	d_call	v_call	clone_size	cdr3_length	j_call
CASTKAGGNEQFF	TGTGCCAGCACGAAGGCGGGAGGGAATGAGCAGTTCTTT	TRBD2	TRBV27	-	13	TRBJ2-1
CASSLVNSAGYYEQYF	TGTGCCAGCAGCTTAGTTAATAGCGCGGGATACTACGAGCAGTACTTC	-	TRBV7-6	few	16	TRBJ2-7
CASSLAGAGETQYF	TGTGCCAGCAGCTTGGCGGGGGCCGGGGAGACCCAGTACTTC	-	TRBV5-4	-	14	TRBJ2-5
CATRNRDSSYNEQYF	TGTGCCACCCGAAACAGGGATAGCTCCTACAATGAGCAGTACTTC	-	TRBV6-1	-	15	TRBJ2-7
CASRVDRTQETQYF	TGTGCCAGCAGGGTCGACAGGACCCAAGAGACCCAGTACTTC	-	TRBV6-1	-	14	TRBJ2-5
CASSLDGPGRGRNNEQYF	TGTGCCAGCAGCTTAGATGGCCCGGGCAGGGGAAGAAACAATGAGCAGTACTTC	-	TRBV7-2	-	18	TRBJ2-5
CASSVSGTSGYEQFF	TGTGCCAGCAGTGTTTCTGGGACTAGCGGCTACGAGCAGTTCTTC	TRBD2	TRBV6-1	-	15	TRBJ2-1
CATKEQGLGHNEQFF	TGTGCCACCAAAGAGCAGGGTTTGGGGCACAATGAGCAGTTCTTC	-	TRBV15	-	15	TRBJ2-1
CASSYGGGRSSYNEQYF	TGTGCCAGCAGCTACGGGGGCGGGAGGAGCTCCTACAATGAGCAGTACTTT	TRBD2	TRBV6-1	few	17	TRBJ2-1
CASSPRTSNYNEQFF	TGTGCCAGCAGTCCTCGGACTAGTAACTACAATGAGCAGTTCTTC	TRBD2	TRBV6-1	-	15	TRBJ2-1
CASSRGTSGDQETQYF	TGTGCCAGCAGTCGAGGGACTAGCGGGGATCAAGAGACCCAGTACTTC	TRBD2	TRBV6-1	-	16	TRBJ2-5
CASSSLPGSTNQETQYF	TGTGCCAGCAGCTCACTCCCCGGGTCGACTAACCAAGAGACCCAGTACTTC	-	TRBV7-2	medium-sized	17	TRBJ2-5
CASSSGGPEHF	TGTGCCAGCAGCTCAGGGGGCCCGGAGCATTTT	TRBD1	TRBV7-2	-	11	TRBJ1-5
CASTLRGPGDTQYF	TGTGCCAGCACCCTTAGGGGTCCAGGCGATACGCAGTATTTT	-	TRBV12-3/TRBV12-4	-	14	TRBJ2-3
CASALSVKAGEADTQYF	TGTGCTAGTGCCCTTTCTGTTAAAGCGGGAGAGGCAGATACGCAGTATTTT	TRBD2	TRBV12-5	-	17	TRBJ2-3
CASSLSGSTDTQYF	TGTGCCAGCAGTCTTAGCGGAAGCACAGATACGCAGTATTTT	-	TRBV28	-	14	TRBJ2-3
CASSRTSSSYNEQFF	TGTGCCAGCAGCCGGACGTCAAGCTCCTACAATGAGCAGTTCTTC	-	TRBV7-2	many	15	TRBJ2-1
CASSLDWLPYEQFF	TGTGCCAGCAGCCTGGACTGGCTACCCTACGAGCAGTTCTTC	-	TRBV12-3/TRBV12-4	many	14	TRBJ2-1
CAIKDSISPYEQFF	TGTGCCATCAAAGACAGCATATCACCCTACGAGCAGTTCTTC	-	TRBV10-3	once	14	TRBJ2-1
CASSFWGATGELFF	TGTGCCAGCAGCTTTTGGGGGGCAACCGGGGAGCTGTTTTTT	-	TRBV7-2	few	14	TRBJ2-2
CASSSGTIRLTDTQYF	TGTGCCAGCAGCTCGGGGACTATAAGGCTTACAGATACGCAGTATTTT	TRBD2	TRBV7-2	many	16	TRBJ2-3
CASSYRVGNEQYF	TGTGCCAGCAGTTATAGGGTCGGGAACGAGCAGTACTTC	-	TRBV6-1	-	13	TRBJ2-7
CASSFNDRQISYEQYF	TGTGCCAGCAGTTTCAATGACAGACAGATTTCCTACGAGCAGTACTTC	-	TRBV6-2/TRBV6-3	few	16	TRBJ2-7
CASMGVNYEQYF	TGTGCCAGCATGGGGGTAAACTACGAGCAGTACTTC	-	TRBV6-8	-	12	TRBJ2-7
CASSSRRKLAGYNEQFF	TGTGCCAGCAGTTCCCGCCGGAAGCTAGCGGGGTACAATGAGCAGTTCTTC	TRBD2	TRBV6-6	few	17	TRBJ2-1
CASSLASLPGTGDYEQYF	TGTGCCAGCAGCTTAGCGTCTTTACCCGGGACAGGGGATTACGAGCAGTACTTC	TRBD1	TRBV11-1	few	18	TRBJ2-7
CASSFLVNNEQYF	TGTGCCAGCAGTTTTCTAGTCAATAACGAGCAGTACTTC	-	TRBV12-3/TRBV12-4	few	13	TRBJ2-7
CASRRQGAISYNEQYF	TGTGCCAGCAGACGACAGGGGGCTATATCCTACAATGAGCAGTACTTC	TRBD1	TRBV6-1	medium-sized	16	TRBJ2-7
CASSPKGWVGGTEAFF	TGTGCCAGCAGTCCCAAGGGGTGGGTGGGCGGCACTGAAGCTTTCTTT	-	TRBV12-3/TRBV12-4	few	16	TRBJ1-1
CASSLGGEGLRTYEQYF	TGTGCCAGCAGCTTGGGGGGGGAGGGCCTAAGGACCTACGAGCAGTACTTC	TRBD2	TRBV11-3	many	17	TRBJ2-7
CASSDRRERRQETQYF	TGTGCCAGCAGTGACAGGCGGGAGCGCCGCCAAGAGACCCAGTACTTC	TRBD2	TRBV6-4	-	16	TRBJ2-5
CASSEVAGNENEQFF	TGTGCCAGCAGTGAAGTAGCGGGAAATGAAAATGAGCAGTTCTTC	TRBD2	TRBV6-1	few	15	TRBJ2-1
CASSSVWGSSYEQDF	TGTGCCAGCAGCTCCGTGTGGGGGAGCTCCTACGAGCAGGACTTC	-	TRBV11-2	once	15	TRBJ2-1
CASTEGGRAFF	TGTGCCAGCACCGAGGGGGGGAGAGCTTTCTTT	-	TRBV6-1	few	11	TRBJ1-1
CASQTSGSLYEQYF	TGTGCCAGCCAGACTAGCGGGAGTTTGTATGAGCAGTACTTC	TRBD2	TRBV6-1	few	14	TRBJ2-7
CASSYGPSGSYEQYF	TGTGCCAGCAGTTACGGGCCTAGCGGGAGCTACGAGCAGTACTTC	TRBD2	TRBV6-6	large	15	TRBJ2-7
CASSEEPDSRYTEQYF	TGTGCCAGCAGTGAAGAACCGGACAGTCGTTATACGGAGCAGTACTTC	-	TRBV6-1	-	16	TRBJ2-5
CASSYQGAGDEQYF	TGTGCCAGCAGTTACCAGGGGGCCGGAGACGAGCAGTACTTC	TRBD1	TRBV6-6	medium-sized	14	TRBJ2-7
CASSLEVRGYEQYF	TGTGCCAGCAGCTTAGAGGTACGGGGATACGAGCAGTACTTC	-	TRBV7-9	many	14	TRBJ2-7
CASSPGLAGGPRQYF	TGTGCCAGCAGCCCGGGACTAGCGGGAGGGCCCCGGCAGTACTTC	TRBD2	TRBV12-3/TRBV12-4	-	15	TRBJ2-5
CASSSRDDETQYF	TGTGCCAGCAGCTCCCGGGACGATGAGACCCAGTACTTC	-	TRBV11-1	-	13	TRBJ2-5